These 13 T cell receptor beta chains originate from one sample sequenced in a study of T cells expressing NK-cell markers. TCRdb reprocessed the 5' RACE reads and keeps a single row for each CDR3 protein, giving no DNA. This sample's table has a few hundred thousand distinct CDR3 sequences. Sequencing was carried out using blood T cells: a sorted CD56 or NKG2C T cell subset, CD4+ or CD8+ T cells, or bulk PBMC T cells (not recorded which). The receptors were gathered from a man aged 18-70 years in good health.

The J gene is TRBJ1-2, the V gene TRBV20-1. CDR3 length equals 13 residues. The germline gives CDR1 DFQATT, CDR2 SNEGSKA (reference sequence). The CDR3 here is CSASSADPYGYTF.

The chain recombines TRBV7-2 with TRBJ2-1; without DNA, the TCRdb call of TRBD1 cannot be checked. Germline V gives CDR1 SGHTA, CDR2 FQGNSA. The CDR3 runs 15 residues. CDR3 loop: CASSSAGGSYNEQFF.

Here the CDR3 reads CASSLVLAGKNIQYF. This chain connects TRBV7-8 to TRBJ2-4; TCRdb outputs TRBD2, but without DNA this stays unchecked. This CDR3 has 15 amino acids. Germline CDR1 and CDR2: SGHVS and FQNEAQ.

The V call is TRBV5-1, the J call TRBJ1-2. The CDR3 has 13 amino acids. Germline V gene data show CDR1 as SGHRS and CDR2 as YFSETQ. The CDR3 loop is CASRQEVNYGYTF.

V usage is TRBV15 and J usage is TRBJ2-1. The germline V gene has CDR1 LNHNV and CDR2 YYDKDF (reference sequence). This CDR3 comprises 11 residues. This CDR3 is CATSGANEQFF.

The chain has TRBV20-1 and TRBJ1-1; no DNA is available, so the TRBD1 call from TCRdb remains unchecked. The CDR3 has 16 amino acids. From germline, CDR1 is DFQATT and CDR2 SNEGSKA (reference sequence). The CDR3 sequence: CSARDDRTRSGTEAFF.

The chain uses TRBV5-1 and TRBJ1-2; TCRdb gives TRBD1 as the D gene, but with no DNA this cannot be confirmed. This CDR3 comprises 15 residues. Germline-derived CDR1 and CDR2 are SGHRS and YFSETQ. CDR3 protein: CASMRDGTADYGYTF.

This chain uses TRBV20-1 with TRBJ2-7; TCRdb's D gene call, TRBD1, goes unchecked for lack of DNA. The CDR3 consists of 14 residues. Germline CDR1 is DFQATT and CDR2 is SNEGSKA (reference sequence). The CDR3 spells CSAKGRDTANEQYF.

This chain joins TRBV20-1 and TRBJ2-7; absent DNA, TCRdb's TRBD1 call cannot be checked. The CDR3 is made up of 15 amino acids. Germline values: CDR1 DFQATT, CDR2 SNEGSKA (reference sequence). CDR3 amino acids: CSAPSMFGGSYEQYF.

This chain connects TRBV27 to TRBJ2-7; no DNA is available, so the TRBD2 call from TCRdb remains unchecked. Germline V lookup: CDR1 MNHEY, CDR2 SMNVEV (reference sequence). This CDR3 spans 12 amino acids. This CDR3 reads CASRDYRYEQYF.

CDR3 protein: CASSPIPRTVNYGYTF. The rearrangement joins TRBV27 to TRBJ1-2; the TRBD1 assignment by TCRdb is unverifiable without DNA. The CDR3 totals 16 residues. Germline CDR1 MNHEY, CDR2 SMNVEV (reference sequence).

The CDR3 sequence: CSAKPRDRVYTEAFF. V and J are TRBV20-1 and TRBJ1-1; TCRdb picks TRBD1, but there is no DNA to check that call. CDR1 DFQATT and CDR2 SNEGSKA come from the germline V gene (reference sequence). CDR3 size: 15 residues.

CDR3 sequence: CASFSRTGDTGELFF. The chain recombines TRBV18 with TRBJ2-2; TCRdb designates TRBD1, a call that cannot be tested without DNA. The CDR3 is made up of 15 amino acids. The germline CDR1 and CDR2 sequences are KGHSH and LQKENI.